One and the same sample provided the 12 T cell receptor beta chains below, sequenced in a study of blood T cell repertoires in COVID-19. Generated by immunoSEQ multiplex PCR, the TCRdb table keeps only in-frame clones and is missing some. Of 85,000 to 110,000 clones listed, nearly 90% are singletons. The sample was peripheral blood. Receptors were obtained from a man aged 45-65 years in a cohort sampled during active COVID-19.

CDR3 region: CASSQARGTDLETQYF. The DNA of the CDR3 is TGTGCCAGCAGCCAAGCGCGGGGCACTGACCTTGAGACCCAGTACTTC. The chain uses TRBV4-2 and TRBJ2-5; possibly TRBD2 for D (6 bases). The germline V gene encodes CDR1 LGHNA and CDR2 YNFKEQ. The CDR3 totals 16 residues. V was trimmed by 1 base and J by 5 bases, leaving 17 bases between them.

V and J are TRBV18 and TRBJ1-3; 12 positions agree with TRBD1. The J segment lost 4 bases and the V segment lost 3 bases, leaving 7 bases of the junction unmatched. The CDR3 has 17 residues. Germline CDR1 KGHSH, CDR2 LQKENI. The CDR3 spells CASSPGQGATPGNTIYF. The CDR3 DNA sequence: TGTGCCAGCTCACCGGGACAGGGGGCTACACCCGGAAACACCATATATTTT.

The V gene is TRBV5-1, the J gene TRBJ2-2; TRBD1 agrees at 10 bases. Germline values: CDR1 SGHRS, CDR2 YFSETQ. The CDR3 extends over 17 amino acids. The V gene end was trimmed by 0 bases and the J gene end by 5 bases; junction bases not matched to a gene: 7. This chain's CDR3 is CASSLGRLGQGTGELFF. DNA of the CDR3: TGCGCCAGCAGCTTGGGACGTCTGGGACAGGGGACCGGGGAGCTGTTTTTT. The full variable domain, in which reference TRBV5-1 and TRBJ2-2 provide the parts outside the CDR3, is KAGVTQTPRYLIKTRGQQVTLSCSPISGHRSVSWYQQTPGQGLQFLFEYFSETQRNKGNFPGRFSGRQFSNSRSEMNVSTLELGDSALYLCASSLGRLGQGTGELFFGEGSRLTVL.

V and J are TRBV12-3 or TRBV12-4 and TRBJ1-3; D not certain. V lost 8 bases to trimming and J lost 1 base, with 6 bases between them. The CDR3 extends over 12 amino acids. The CDR3 bases are TGTGCCAGCGGCAGATCTGGAAACACCATATATTTT. Protein product: CASGRSGNTIYF.

This chain links TRBV2 with TRBJ1-5; D ambiguous. Looked up from germline, CDR1 is SNHLY and CDR2 is FYNNEI. This CDR3 region has 16 residues. V was trimmed by 1 base and J by 4 bases, leaving 14 bases between them. The CDR3 region has the DNA TGTGCCAGCAGTGAAGGAGGGAGGAGACCTAATCAGCCCCAGCATTTT. Translation gives CASSEGGRRPNQPQHF.

This chain links TRBV7-2 with TRBJ2-3; 8 bases are shared with TRBD2. Germline trimming cut 1 base from V and 1 base from J; bases unmatched to any gene: 4. Germline values: CDR1 SGHTA, CDR2 FQGNSA. The CDR3 consists of 16 residues. This chain's CDR3 is CASSLDSGGGTDTQYF. CDR3 nucleotides: TGTGCCAGCAGCTTAGACTCGGGGGGGGGCACAGATACGCAGTATTTT.

The chain links TRBV11-1 to TRBJ2-3; 8 bases align to TRBD1. The CDR3 spans 15 residues. Germline values: CDR1 SGHAT, CDR2 FQDESV (reference sequence). Unmatched junction bases numbered 8, after V lost 3 bases and J lost 6 bases. CDR3 sequence (DNA): TGTGCCAGCAGCTTCCGGGACAGGATTTGGGATACGCAGTATTTT. This gives the protein CASSFRDRIWDTQYF.

On this clone: At one of its ends the junction is not consistent with the germline gene, which may arise from a read error. J is TRBJ2-4 and V is TRBV6-5; 9 nucleotides align to TRBD2. Germline V CDR1 and CDR2: MNHEY, SVGAGI. The CDR3 is 11 amino acids. This chain's CDR3 is CASSYSTSGDF. CDR3 sequence (DNA): TGTGCCAGCAGTTACTCGACTAGCGGTGACTTC.

The chain has TRBV9 and TRBJ1-3; the D gene is possibly TRBD1 (6 bases). Germline CDR1 reads SGDLS; CDR2 reads YYNGEE. The CDR3 totals 16 residues. Trimming removed 0 bases at V and 8 bases at J, with 18 bases between. CDR3 sequence: CASSVVPGTLVYTIYF. In DNA, the CDR3 is TGTGCCAGCAGCGTAGTTCCCGGGACACTCGTATACACCATATATTTT.

The chain carries TRBV7-9 and TRBJ1-2, with 7 bases aligning to TRBD1. The CDR3 consists of 15 residues. Germline V gives CDR1 SEHNR, CDR2 FQNEAQ (reference sequence). Losses at the gene ends were 5 bases for V and 2 bases for J; bases not matched to a gene: 8. The DNA of the CDR3 is TGTGCCAGCAGCCTCGTGGCGACAGGGAACTATGGCTACACCTTC. The encoded protein is CASSLVATGNYGYTF. Combining the CDR3 with reference TRBV7-9 and TRBJ1-2 gives the whole variable domain DTGVSQNPRHKITKRGQNVTFRCDPISEHNRLYWYRQTLGQGPEFLTYFQNEAQLEKSRLLSDRFSAERPKGSFSTLEIQRTEQGDSAMYLCASSLVATGNYGYTFGSGTRLTVV.

This sequence joins TRBV5-1 and TRBJ2-5; 9 bases align to TRBD1. CDR1 SGHRS and CDR2 YFSETQ come from the germline V gene. Germline trimming cut 1 base from V and 5 bases from J; bases unmatched to any gene: 6. This CDR3 spans 15 amino acids. The CDR3 nucleotides are TGCGCCAGCAGCTTGACAGGGGGCGCTTGGGAGACCCAGTACTTC. Its protein product is CASSLTGGAWETQYF.

The table lists this clone with a count of one. This chain joins TRBV7-9 and TRBJ2-5; 9 bases line up with TRBD1. Germline loops: CDR1 SEHNR, CDR2 FQNEAQ (reference sequence). The CDR3 is 16 residues long. The V segment lost 5 bases and the J segment 2 bases; nucleotides outside the gene matches: 9. The CDR3, as DNA: TGTGCCAGCAGCCCTGATCCGGGACAGGGACAAGAGACCCAGTACTTC. Residues: CASSPDPGQGQETQYF.